The 32 T cell receptor beta chains reported below all come from one sample, sequenced in a study of human CD8 memory T cell subsets (TCRdb year 2020). Progenitor exhausted-like memory CD8+ T cells (TPEX) were defined as CCR7+ PD-1+ TIGIT+ early differentiated memory cells with dysfunctional, exhausted-like traits. The run used a NextSeq 550. A Human TCR Profiling Kit was used to prepare UMI-labeled 5' RACE TCRbeta libraries. The reads, reprocessed by TCRdb, yield one row per CDR3 protein sequence and no DNA. This sample's table has entries for about 9,000 distinct CDR3 sequences. The ten largest clones take up roughly 15% of the sample. What was sequenced was CD8+ T cells from PBMCs. Receptors originate from a human donor in good health.

CDR3 region: CASSLGDTYEQYF. The gene calls are TRBV27 and TRBJ2-7; TCRdb's assignment of TRBD1 cannot be checked, as there is no DNA. The CDR3 covers 13 residues. Germline-derived CDR1 and CDR2 are MNHEY and SMNVEV (reference sequence).

This clonotype is identified as medium-sized from frequency. The V call is TRBV10-3, the J call TRBJ1-1; TCRdb names TRBD1, which stays unverified in the absence of DNA. The CDR3 runs 12 residues. Germline values: CDR1 ENHRY, CDR2 SYGVKD. Here the CDR3 reads CATGQGNTEAFF.

The chain couples TRBV11-1 to TRBJ2-7. The germline gives CDR1 SGHAT, CDR2 FQDESV (reference sequence). This CDR3 has 13 amino acids. CDR3 region: CASSWDFSYEQYF.

The chain has TRBV7-2 and TRBJ2-1. CDR1 and CDR2 (germline): SGHTA, FQGNSA. There are 14 residues in the CDR3. CDR3 amino acids: CASSFGLSVGEQFF. Looking up the rest from reference TRBV7-2 and TRBJ2-1 gives the full variable domain: GAGVSQSPSNKVTEKGKDVELRCDPISGHTALYWYRQSLGQGLEFLIYFQGNSAPDKSGLPSDRFSAERTGGSVSTLTIQRTQQEDSAVYLCASSFGLSVGEQFFGPGTRLTVL.

The chain links TRBV19 to TRBJ1-5; as DNA is missing, the TRBD1 call by TCRdb cannot be tested. Germline CDR1 reads LNHDA; CDR2 reads SQIVND (reference sequence). CDR3 length equals 14 residues. The CDR3 region is CASGTGTSNQPQHF.

The genes are TRBV4-3 and TRBJ2-7. Per the germline V gene, CDR1 is LGHNA and CDR2 is YSLEER. The CDR3 loop spans 16 amino acids. CDR3 sequence: CASSQTSTGEPYEQYF.

CDR3 region: CSVEGETASYEQYF. J is TRBJ2-7 and V is TRBV29-1. The CDR3 is 14 amino acids. The germline V gene has CDR1 SQVTM and CDR2 ANQGSEA.

The chain uses TRBV11-2 and TRBJ2-2; TCRdb gives TRBD2 as the D gene, but with no DNA this cannot be confirmed. CDR1 and CDR2 (germline): SGHAT, FQNNGV. The CDR3 extends over 18 amino acids. The CDR3 sequence is CASSFPSYPSPNTGELFF.

The chain recombines TRBV27 with TRBJ1-5; the TRBD1 assignment by TCRdb is unverifiable without DNA. In germline, CDR1 is MNHEY, CDR2 SMNVEV (reference sequence). The CDR3 is 16 amino acids. CDR3: CASSSVVGQGQGPQHF.

The V and J genes are TRBV27 and TRBJ1-1; TCRdb's D call of TRBD1 is untestable without DNA. The CDR3 has 15 residues. In germline, CDR1 is MNHEY, CDR2 SMNVEV (reference sequence). The CDR3 protein is CASSLGPGDGTEAFF.

The rearrangement uses TRBV19 and TRBJ1-5; TCRdb proposes TRBD1, but this gene call is untestable without DNA. The length of the CDR3 is 15 residues. CDR1 and CDR2 from the germline V gene are LNHDA and SQIVND (reference sequence). CDR3 sequence: CASSISDRANQPQHF.

This clonotype is labeled medium-sized based on frequency. This chain links TRBV11-2 with TRBJ1-2; TCRdb names TRBD1, which stays unverified in the absence of DNA. Germline V gene data show CDR1 as SGHAT and CDR2 as FQNNGV. The CDR3 covers 15 residues. CDR3 region: CASSLAGTGIYGYTF.

Its frequency marks this clonotype as medium-sized (0.01 to 0.1%). The rearrangement uses TRBV7-9 and TRBJ1-4; TCRdb's assignment of TRBD1 cannot be checked, as there is no DNA. CDR3 length: 15 residues. CDR1 and CDR2 (germline): SEHNR, FQNEAQ (reference sequence). CDR3 amino acids: CASSERQGTNEKLFF.

The chain combines TRBV29-1 with TRBJ1-1; TCRdb designates TRBD1, a call that cannot be tested without DNA. The CDR3 contains 11 residues. CDR1 and CDR2 (germline): SQVTM, ANQGSEA. The CDR3 loop reads CSAGQQFEAFF.

V is TRBV6-2 or TRBV6-3 and J is TRBJ2-1; TCRdb's D gene call, TRBD1, goes unchecked for lack of DNA. CDR1 and CDR2 (germline): MNHEY, SVGEGT. The CDR3 spans 15 residues. CDR3 in amino acids: CASSYGTGGYNEQFF.

This chain joins TRBV6-2 or TRBV6-3 and TRBJ1-1. Germline V CDR1 and CDR2: MNHEY, SVGEGT. The CDR3 runs 13 residues. This CDR3 reads CASSERESAEAFF.

Judged by frequency, this clonotype is medium-sized (0.01 to 0.1%). The CDR3 reads CSASQPNYGYTF. The rearrangement uses TRBV20-1 and TRBJ1-2. This CDR3 is 12 amino acids long. The germline gives CDR1 DFQATT, CDR2 SNEGSKA (reference sequence).

The V gene is TRBV27, the J gene TRBJ1-1; TCRdb outputs TRBD1, but without DNA this stays unchecked. CDR1 and CDR2 from the germline V gene are MNHEY and SMNVEV (reference sequence). The CDR3 sequence is 13 residues long. The CDR3 region is CASSLGGATEAFF.

In terms of frequency, this clonotype is medium-sized. The CDR3 loop reads CASSLLLGASYNEQFF. The chain joins TRBV27 to TRBJ2-1; TCRdb proposes TRBD1, but this gene call is untestable without DNA. The CDR3 has 16 amino acids. Germline V lookup: CDR1 MNHEY, CDR2 SMNVEV (reference sequence).

The chain links TRBV30 to TRBJ2-7; the TRBD1 assignment by TCRdb is unverifiable without DNA. The CDR3 spans 14 residues. Germline assignment: CDR1 GTSNPN and CDR2 SVGIG (reference sequence). CDR3 sequence: CAWGTGQGGYEQYF.

V gene TRBV28 combines with J gene TRBJ1-2. Germline CDR1 MDHEN, CDR2 SYDVKM. The CDR3 has 14 residues. CDR3 in amino acids: CASSFMGASHGYTF.

J is TRBJ2-1 and V is TRBV20-1; the TRBD2 assignment by TCRdb is unverifiable without DNA. Germline V CDR1 and CDR2: DFQATT, SNEGSKA (reference sequence). The CDR3 covers 13 residues. The CDR3 is CSARDGSLGEQFF.

V is TRBV7-8 and J is TRBJ2-3; checking the TCRdb D call of TRBD1 is not possible without DNA. This CDR3 contains 16 residues. In germline, CDR1 is SGHVS, CDR2 FQNEAQ. The CDR3 loop reads CASSLNRGPSTDTQYF.

This clonotype counts as medium-sized by frequency. The chain is built from TRBV13 and TRBJ2-1; TCRdb reports TRBD2, a call that lacks DNA to check it against. This CDR3 is built from 15 residues. Per germline, CDR1 PRHDT and CDR2 FYEKMQ (reference sequence). The CDR3 spells CASSPTSVGYNEQFF.

The CDR3 here is CAISDGGGLDEQFF. This sequence joins TRBV10-3 and TRBJ2-1; the D call from TCRdb, TRBD2, cannot be confirmed without DNA. The CDR3 is 14 residues long. Germline V gives CDR1 ENHRY, CDR2 SYGVKD.

Considering frequency, this clonotype is medium-sized. The chain links TRBV6-6 to TRBJ2-7; TCRdb picks TRBD1, but there is no DNA to check that call. The CDR3 runs to 12 residues. CDR1 is MNHNY, CDR2 SVGAGI, per germline (reference sequence). The chain's CDR3 is CASSPTGVEQYF.

This clonotype is called medium-sized (0.01 to 0.1%) based on its frequency. V and J are TRBV7-9 and TRBJ2-1; the D gene TCRdb calls, TRBD1, cannot be checked with no DNA. The germline V gene has CDR1 SEHNR and CDR2 FQNEAQ (reference sequence). The CDR3 spans 12 residues. The chain's CDR3 is CASSLEQAEQFF. Based on the CDR3 plus reference TRBV7-9 and TRBJ2-1, the full variable domain is DTGVSQNPRHKITKRGQNVTFRCDPISEHNRLYWYRQTLGQGPEFLTYFQNEAQLEKSRLLSDRFSAERPKGSFSTLEIQRTEQGDSAMYLCASSLEQAEQFFGPGTRLTVL.

V is TRBV7-9 and J is TRBJ2-3; the D call of TRBD1 rests on TCRdb alone, since no DNA is present to check it. This CDR3 contains 16 residues. Germline assignment: CDR1 SEHNR and CDR2 FQNEAQ (reference sequence). CDR3: CASSLDRVTPRDTQYF.

The V call is TRBV7-9, the J call TRBJ1-6; no DNA is available, so the TRBD1 call from TCRdb remains unchecked. The CDR3 is made up of 14 amino acids. Germline CDR1 reads SEHNR; CDR2 reads FQNEAQ (reference sequence). CDR3: CASSAEGARSPLHF.

The V call is TRBV2, the J call TRBJ2-7; TCRdb lists TRBD1, though no DNA is available to test this call. The length of the CDR3 is 16 residues. CDR1 and CDR2 (germline): SNHLY, FYNNEI. CDR3 sequence: CASSEHRTGDLYEQYF.

V usage is TRBV7-3 and J usage is TRBJ2-3. CDR3 length: 14 residues. CDR1 SGHTA and CDR2 FQGTGA come from the germline V gene. This CDR3 reads CASSFLGNSDTQYF.

The CDR3 sequence is CASSFRESKLTLDYGYTF. V is TRBV28 and J is TRBJ1-2; TCRdb calls TRBD1, which cannot be checked without DNA. This CDR3 has 18 residues. Germline loops: CDR1 MDHEN, CDR2 SYDVKM.